A single sample is the source of the 9 T cell receptor beta chains below, sequenced in a study of control samples from healthy donors and cancer patients. Generated by immunoSEQ multiplex PCR, the TCRdb table keeps only in-frame clones and is missing some. The data contain some 150,000 clones, around 95% of them singletons. The sample was blood. The receptors here all came from a woman aged 55-75 years in good health.

The chain has TRBV19 and TRBJ1-5; D possibly corresponds to TRBD1 (5 bases). The CDR3 contains 18 residues. V was cut by 3 bases and J by 2 bases, with 20 bases left in between. The germline CDR1 and CDR2 sequences are LNHDA and SQIVND (reference sequence). The CDR3 loop is CASSILIGGGSGNQPQHF. In nucleotides, the CDR3 is TGTGCCAGTAGTATTCTTATCGGGGGAGGGTCGGGCAATCAGCCCCAGCATTTT.

V is TRBV7-8 and J is TRBJ2-3; D may be TRBD1 (5 bases). Germline V lookup: CDR1 SGHVS, CDR2 FQNEAQ. The length of the CDR3 is 15 residues. V lost 5 bases to trimming and J lost 0 bases, with 12 bases between them. Here the CDR3 DNA reads TGTGCCAGCAGCCGAGACAGATCTAGCACAGATACGCAGTATTTT. It yields the protein CASSRDRSSTDTQYF.

DNA for the CDR3: TGTGCCAGCAGCTCAAGCCTGGCCCCCGAAGAGACCCAGTACTTC. Its protein is CASSSSLAPEETQYF. The chain couples TRBV5-4 to TRBJ2-5; the D is unclear. The CDR3 covers 15 residues. V was shortened by 3 bases and J by 3 bases, with 15 bases between the two germline ends. Germline lookup yields CDR1 SGHNT and CDR2 YYREEE (reference sequence).

The gene calls are TRBV6-4 and TRBJ1-3; possible D gene TRBD1, 5 bases. Trimming shortened V by 6 bases and J by 4 bases, and 13 bases separated the two germline ends. The CDR3 length is 14 residues. CDR1 is MRHNA and CDR2 is SNTAGT in the germline V gene. The DNA of the CDR3 is TGTGCCAGCAGCAAGGCAGGGATCGGAAACACCATATATTTT. Its protein product is CASSKAGIGNTIYF.

The genes are TRBV19 and TRBJ1-2; the match to TRBD1 covers 7 bases. V dropped 5 bases and J dropped 3; count of bases not matched to a gene: 3. Germline V lookup: CDR1 LNHDA, CDR2 SQIVND (reference sequence). The CDR3 extends over 13 amino acids. This CDR3 is CASSPGTDYGYTF. In DNA, the CDR3 is TGTGCCAGTAGTCCCGGGACAGACTATGGCTACACCTTC.

The gene calls are TRBV10-3 and TRBJ2-7, with D unresolved. The length of the CDR3 is 12 residues. In germline, CDR1 is ENHRY, CDR2 SYGVKD. Between the trimmed V and J ends, which lost 8 bases and 2 bases, there was a span of 10 bases. CDR3 amino acids: CAIGVGTYEQYF. As DNA, the CDR3 is TGTGCCATCGGCGTAGGAACCTACGAGCAGTACTTC.

This clone was seen a single time. The chain links TRBV12-3 or TRBV12-4 to TRBJ1-3; TRBD1 is a possible D gene (6 bases). Trimming shortened V by 5 bases and J by 6 bases, and 11 bases separated the two germline ends. The CDR3 extends over 13 amino acids. DNA for the CDR3: TGTGCCAGCAGTACCGGGACATCAAACACCATATATTTT. It specifies CASSTGTSNTIYF.

This clone is a singleton in its sample. The V and J genes are TRBV6-5 and TRBJ2-1; D possibly corresponds to TRBD1 (6 bases). Germline V CDR1 and CDR2: MNHEY, SVGAGI. Trimming cost V 4 bases and J 5 bases, with 12 bases left between them. This CDR3 contains 14 residues. CDR3 region: CASSFGQINNEQFF. The DNA of the CDR3 is TGTGCCAGCAGTTTCGGACAGATAAACAATGAGCAGTTCTTC.

For the CDR3, the DNA is TGTGCCAGCAGCCAAGTGGGGCCGGTTAGGCATTCACCCCTCCACTTT. This gives the protein CASSQVGPVRHSPLHF. The rearrangement uses TRBV14 and TRBJ1-6; tentative D call: TRBD1 (5 bases). CDR1 is SGHDN and CDR2 is FVKESK in the germline V gene. The V gene lost 1 base and the J gene lost 8 bases, with 15 bases spanning the gap. CDR3 length: 16 residues.